This TCR beta chain was recorded in a study of shared clonotypes between healthy human individuals. Germline loops: CDR1 MGHRA, CDR2 YSYEKL. The CDR3 spans 17 residues. Trimming removed 4 bases at V and 0 bases at J, with 17 bases between. Every subset had its genomic DNA shared out evenly among several immunoSEQ plates. TCRdb's copy holds only in-frame clones and misses some; the assay was immunoSEQ multiplex PCR. The sample has roughly 500,000 clones; 90% to 96% are singletons. The sequence derives from a woman in her thirties in good health. Specimen: naive CD4+ T cells sorted from blood. Subset defined: CD45RA+ positively selected. This sequence joins TRBV4-1 and TRBJ2-3; D is possibly TRBD2 (6 bases). The chain's CDR3 is CASSRDSGATSTDTQYF. The CDR3 DNA reads TGCGCCAGCAGCCGCGATAGCGGAGCTACTAGCACAGATACGCAGTATTTT.